These 10 T cell receptor beta chains were sequenced from one sample in a study of cytomegalovirus exposure and HLA in healthy donors. Primers: 60 Vbeta forward and 13 Jbeta reverse. Profiling relied on immunoSEQ multiplex PCR, and the TCRdb table lists in-frame clones only, not all of them. The data show more than 60,000 clones, about 68% seen once. The specimen was PBMCs. The receptors come from a man aged 40-49 years in good health and CMV-seropositive.

CDR3 region: CASSDRQSSYEQYF. CDR3 in DNA: TGTGCCAGCAGTGACAGACAGAGCTCCTACGAGCAGTACTTC. The rearrangement uses TRBV11-2 and TRBJ2-7; a possible D gene is TRBD1 (5 bases). The V end lost 6 bases, the J end lost 0 bases, and 12 bases lay between the germline ends. The CDR3 is 14 residues long. The germline CDR1 and CDR2 sequences are SGHAT and FQNNGV.

The chain recombines TRBV30 with TRBJ2-1; 13 positions agree with TRBD2. The germline V gene has CDR1 GTSNPN and CDR2 SVGIG (reference sequence). This CDR3 comprises 15 residues. The trim removed 5 bases at V and 6 bases at J, leaving 7 bases unmatched. CDR3 nucleotide sequence: TGTGCCTGGGACCCGGGACTAGCGGGGTCCAATGAGCAGTTCTTC. It encodes CAWDPGLAGSNEQFF.

This clone was observed a handful of times. The gene calls are TRBV25-1 and TRBJ1-4; TRBD1 matches at 7 bases. CDR1 is MGHDK and CDR2 is SYGVNS in the germline V gene. The CDR3 spans 15 residues. V shed 0 bases, J shed 5 bases, and the junction held 3 bases outside the gene matches. The chain's CDR3 is CASSEYRDRNEKLFF. CDR3 DNA sequence: TGTGCCAGCAGTGAATATCGGGACAGAAATGAAAAACTGTTTTTT.

The chain joins TRBV19 to TRBJ2-5; TRBD2 might be the D (7 bases). This CDR3 has 15 residues. Trimming shortened V by 7 bases and J by 5 bases, and 20 bases separated the two germline ends. CDR1 is LNHDA and CDR2 is SQIVND in the germline V gene (reference sequence). The CDR3 protein is CASKRGEGLYETQYF. CDR3 nucleotides: TGTGCCAGTAAAAGGGGGGAGGGCCTGTACGAGACCCAGTACTTC.

In this sample, this clone turned up once. V and J are TRBV7-2 and TRBJ2-5; 8 positions agree with TRBD2. CDR1 is SGHTA and CDR2 is FQGNSA in the germline V gene. V was pared by 3 bases and J by 2 bases, with 5 bases of the junction left unmatched. The CDR3 runs 15 residues. The DNA for the CDR3 is TGTGCCAGCAGCTTTCAGCGGGGGATGCAAGAGACCCAGTACTTC. Its translation: CASSFQRGMQETQYF.

This clone has only a few counts. The chain has TRBV2 and TRBJ2-2, with D perhaps TRBD1 (6 bases). Germline assignment: CDR1 SNHLY and CDR2 FYNNEI. The V end lost 3 bases, the J end lost 7 bases, and 15 bases lay between the germline ends. This CDR3 spans 15 amino acids. CDR3 sequence: CASSDPQAGVGELFF. CDR3 DNA: TGTGCCAGCAGTGACCCTCAGGCAGGGGTCGGGGAGCTGTTTTTT. Using reference TRBV2 and TRBJ2-2 for the parts outside the CDR3, the full variable domain is EPEVTQTPSHQVTQMGQEVILRCVPISNHLYFYWYRQILGQKVEFLVSFYNNEISEKSEIFDDQFSVERPDGSNFTLKIRSTKLEDSAMYFCASSDPQAGVGELFFGEGSRLTVL.

This chain connects TRBV15 to TRBJ2-2, with D unclear. The V end was cut by 0 bases, the J end by 2 bases, with 7 bases between. There are 15 residues in the CDR3. Germline-derived CDR1 and CDR2 are LNHNV and YYDKDF (reference sequence). CDR3 residues: CATSRDEANTGELFF. DNA for the CDR3: TGTGCCACCAGCAGAGATGAAGCCAACACCGGGGAGCTGTTTTTT.

The chain links TRBV7-3 to TRBJ2-7; D may be TRBD1 (5 bases). The V end lost 5 bases, the J end lost 3 bases, and 14 bases lay between the germline ends. The CDR3 contains 14 residues. From germline, CDR1 is SGHTA and CDR2 FQGTGA. The chain's CDR3 is CASSPHPGNYEQYF. In DNA form, the CDR3 reads TGTGCCAGCAGCCCTCATCCAGGGAACTACGAGCAGTACTTC.

This sequence joins TRBV9 and TRBJ2-3, with 9 nucleotides matching TRBD2. CDR1 and CDR2 from the germline V gene are SGDLS and YYNGEE. Trimming took 4 bases from V and 3 from J; bases not matched to a gene: 9. The CDR3 has 16 amino acids. The CDR3 DNA reads as TGTGCCAGCAGCTCGCTTGCGGGGGGGCCGACAGATACGCAGTATTTT. Protein: CASSSLAGGPTDTQYF.

This sequence joins TRBV14 and TRBJ2-5; a weak D match, TRBD1 (6 bases). The V and J ends lost 1 base and 3 bases respectively, with 15 bases between them. Germline V gene data show CDR1 as SGHDN and CDR2 as FVKESK. The CDR3 is 16 residues long. This chain's CDR3 is CASSQGEWTAKETQYF. The CDR3 DNA is TGTGCCAGCAGCCAAGGAGAGTGGACAGCCAAAGAGACCCAGTACTTC.